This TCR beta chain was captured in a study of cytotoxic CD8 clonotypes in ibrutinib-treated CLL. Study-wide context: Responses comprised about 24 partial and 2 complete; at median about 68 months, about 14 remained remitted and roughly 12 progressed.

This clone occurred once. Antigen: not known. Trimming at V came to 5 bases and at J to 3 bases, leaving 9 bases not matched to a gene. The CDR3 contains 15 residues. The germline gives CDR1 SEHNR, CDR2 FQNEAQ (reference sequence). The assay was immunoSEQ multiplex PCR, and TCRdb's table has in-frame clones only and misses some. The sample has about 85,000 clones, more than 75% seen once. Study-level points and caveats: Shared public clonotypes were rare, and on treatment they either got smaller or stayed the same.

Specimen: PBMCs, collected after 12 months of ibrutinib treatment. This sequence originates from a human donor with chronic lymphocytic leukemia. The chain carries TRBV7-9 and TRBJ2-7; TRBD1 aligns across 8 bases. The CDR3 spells CASSPAAGGNYEQYF. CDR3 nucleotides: TGTGCCAGCAGCCCGGCCGCAGGGGGCAACTACGAGCAGTACTTC. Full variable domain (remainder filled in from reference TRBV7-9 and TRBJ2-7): DTGVSQNPRHKITKRGQNVTFRCDPISEHNRLYWYRQTLGQGPEFLTYFQNEAQLEKSRLLSDRFSAERPKGSFSTLEIQRTEQGDSAMYLCASSPAAGGNYEQYFGPGTRLTVT.